The clone carrying this TCR beta chain showed up just a few times. The data derive from a study of T cells in Graves' hyperthyroidism and ophthalmopathy. It was uncontrolled infection, other autoimmune disease, pregnancy or lactation that excluded patients. This CDR3 contains 14 residues. The J segment lost 2 bases and the V segment lost 5 bases, leaving 4 bases of the junction unmatched. CDR1 and CDR2 (germline): SGHVS, FQNEAQ. RNA transcripts yielded amplified TCR beta CDR3 regions. HTBI primers were employed in a first-round RT-PCR of the TCR CDR3. One entry per CDR3 protein, called by TCRdb with MiXCR from the multiplex PCR reads. The data hold about 290,000 distinct CDR3 sequences, with approximately 14% observed a single time.

The sequencing sample was made of blood. This clonotype originated in a woman aged 40-49 years with Graves' hyperthyroidism. The chain joins TRBV7-8 to TRBJ2-7; 9 bases fit TRBD2. The CDR3 sequence is CASSPLAGTYEQYF. CDR3 sequence (DNA): TGTGCCAGCAGCCCACTAGCGGGTACCTACGAGCAGTACTTC.